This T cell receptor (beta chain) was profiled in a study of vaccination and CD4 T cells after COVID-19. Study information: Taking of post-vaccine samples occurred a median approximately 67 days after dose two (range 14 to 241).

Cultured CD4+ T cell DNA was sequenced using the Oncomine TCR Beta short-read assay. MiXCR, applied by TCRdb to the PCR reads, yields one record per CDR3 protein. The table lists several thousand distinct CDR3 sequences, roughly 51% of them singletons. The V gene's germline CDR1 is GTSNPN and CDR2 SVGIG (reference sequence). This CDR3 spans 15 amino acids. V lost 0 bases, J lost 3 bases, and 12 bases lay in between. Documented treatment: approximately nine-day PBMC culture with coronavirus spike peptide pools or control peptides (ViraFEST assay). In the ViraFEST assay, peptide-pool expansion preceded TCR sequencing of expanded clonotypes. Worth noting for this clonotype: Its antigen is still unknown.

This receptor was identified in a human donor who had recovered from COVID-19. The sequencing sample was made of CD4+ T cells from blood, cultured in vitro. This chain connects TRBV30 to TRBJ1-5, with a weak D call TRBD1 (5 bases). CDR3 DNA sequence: TGTGCCTGGAGTGTGGAGGGACGGATCAATCAGCCCCAGCATTTT. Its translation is CAWSVEGRINQPQHF.